The rows below give T cell receptor beta chains drawn from one sample of a study of cytomegalovirus exposure and HLA in healthy donors. Method: immunoSEQ multiplex PCR; TCRdb's copy keeps in-frame clones and lacks some. The table shows roughly 80,000 clones, with around 81% occurring only once. The sample was PBMCs. The receptors come from a woman aged 25 to 39 in good health and CMV-seronegative. Each CDR3 is given with its conserved first and last residue. A D gene is named only where the DNA matches it firmly. The size field is filled for only some rows; it gives once, few, many or a size class.

NA	TRBJ2-7	NA	TRBV5-8	TGTGCCAGCAGCCTAACCTACGAGCAGTACTTC	CASSLTYEQYF
TRBD2	TRBJ2-3	NA	TRBV9	TGTGCCAGCAGCTTGGGACTAGTCAACACAGATACGCAGTATTTT	CASSLGLVNTDTQYF
NA	TRBJ1-2	NA	TRBV7-2	TGTGCCGGCCAGGACAGATGGAAGGGCTACACCTTC	CAGQDRWKGYTF
TRBD2	TRBJ2-3	NA	TRBV28	TGTGCCAGCAGTCCCCGGACTAGCGTCGAAACTACAGATACGCAGTATTTT	CASSPRTSVETTDTQYF
NA	TRBJ2-7	NA	TRBV7-6	TGTGCCAGCAGCCCAAGGAGCTCCTACGAGCAGTACTTC	CASSPRSSYEQYF
NA	TRBJ1-2	NA	TRBV2	TGTGCCAGCAGTGATCTAAGAGGCTACACCTTC	CASSDLRGYTF
TRBD1	TRBJ1-1	NA	TRBV20-1	TGCAGTGCTTGGGACAGGCTAGCTTTCTTT	CSAWDRLAFF
NA	TRBJ1-5	NA	TRBV21-1	TGTGCCAGCAGCCCACCAGACAGGGGGGAGTATAGCAATCAGCCCCAGCATTTT	CASSPPDRGEYSNQPQHF
NA	TRBJ2-7	NA	TRBV7-9	TGTGCCAGCAGCTTACCAGGCCCCTCCTACGAGCAGTACTTC	CASSLPGPSYEQYF
NA	TRBJ1-2	NA	TRBV5-1	TGCGCCAGCAGCTTGGGACAGGTTGACTATGGCTACACCTTC	CASSLGQVDYGYTF
TRBD1	TRBJ2-7	NA	TRBV9	TGTGCCAGCAGCGTAGATTGGACAGGCGATTACGGGCAGTACTTC	CASSVDWTGDYGQYF
NA	TRBJ2-7	NA	TRBV9	TGTGCCAGCAGCGTAGGTTCCGGGAGCGGTTTCGAGCAGTACTTC	CASSVGSGSGFEQYF
TRBD2	TRBJ2-7	NA	TRBV15	TGTGCCACCAGCAGAGGGCCAGCGGGAGGGTCCTACGAGCAGTACTTC	CATSRGPAGGSYEQYF
NA	TRBJ2-5	few	TRBV2	TGTGCCAGCAGTGGTGTATCCACTAGTTTGGAGACCCAGTACTTC	CASSGVSTSLETQYF
TRBD1	TRBJ2-5	NA	TRBV5-1	TGCGCCAGCAGCTTGGGCGCAGGACAGGGTTATCAGGAGACCCAGTACTTC	CASSLGAGQGYQETQYF
NA	TRBJ1-2	NA	TRBV4-2	TGTGCCAGCAGCCAAGATCTCAGGGGCTATGGCTACACCTTC	CASSQDLRGYGYTF
TRBD1	TRBJ1-1	NA	TRBV6-1	TGTGCCAGCAGCCGAGGGACAGCCAACACTGAAGCTTTCTTT	CASSRGTANTEAFF
TRBD1	TRBJ2-3	NA	TRBV7-9	TGTGCCAGCAGCCCTAAACGGGACAGGGGGCCGGCAGATACGCAGTATTTT	CASSPKRDRGPADTQYF
NA	TRBJ1-1	NA	TRBV30	TGTGCCTTCCACGGAACAGGGATTGAAGCTTTCTTT	CAFHGTGIEAFF
TRBD2	TRBJ2-3	NA	TRBV19	TGTGCCAGTAGTATAAGATCGGCGGGAGTTGGCACAGATACGCAGTATTTT	CASSIRSAGVGTDTQYF
NA	TRBJ2-3	NA	TRBV20-1	TGCAGTGCTAAGGAGGATACGCAGTATTTT	CSAKEDTQYF
NA	TRBJ1-2	once	TRBV11-2	TGTGCCAGCAGCTTGGGGGGATTGCGTGGCTACGCCTTC	CASSLGGLRGYAF
TRBD1	TRBJ1-4	once	TRBV13	TGTGCCAGCAGCACCCGACAGGGGACCCATGAAAAACTGTTTTTT	CASSTRQGTHEKLFF
TRBD1	TRBJ1-6	NA	TRBV4-1	TGCGCCAGCAGCCAAGATCCCGCAGGGGGGTCTTATAATTCACCCCTCCACTTT	CASSQDPAGGSYNSPLHF
NA	TRBJ1-4	few	TRBV6-5	TGTGCCAGCAGTTATGTGGGTGAGGGAAAACTGTTTTTT	CASSYVGEGKLFF
TRBD1	TRBJ1-5	NA	TRBV18	TGTGCCAGCTCACCAGGCTTTACACAGGGGGGAGAGCCCCAGCATTTT	CASSPGFTQGGEPQHF
TRBD2	TRBJ2-3	NA	TRBV5-1	TGCGCCAGCAGCTATGGGACTAGCGGGGGGGATACGCAGTATTTT	CASSYGTSGGDTQYF
NA	TRBJ1-2	NA	TRBV5-6	TGTGCCAGCAGCTTGGGACAGGAGATCAACTATGGCTACACCTTC	CASSLGQEINYGYTF
NA	TRBJ1-1	NA	TRBV2	TGTGCCAGCAGCGGCGGTCCCATGAACACTGAAGCTTTCTTT	CASSGGPMNTEAFF
TRBD2	TRBJ2-5	NA	TRBV4-2	TGTGCCAGCAGCCAAGATTCATCCCTCCTAGCGGGAGTTGAGACCCAGTACTTC	CASSQDSSLLAGVETQYF
NA	TRBJ2-1	NA	TRBV11-2	TGTGCCAGCAGCTTATCCGGGAGCAATGAGCAGTTCTTC	CASSLSGSNEQFF
TRBD1	TRBJ2-6	NA	TRBV19	TGTGCCAGTAGTCAGGACAGGGGGCGATCAAACGTCCTGACTTTC	CASSQDRGRSNVLTF
NA	TRBJ1-1	NA	TRBV5-1	TGCGCCAGCAGCTTGGCGTCAGGGATCACTGAAGCTTTCTTT	CASSLASGITEAFF
NA	TRBJ2-7	NA	TRBV6-5	TGTGCCAGCAGTACCGGGCGGGGATCCTACGAGCAGTACTTC	CASSTGRGSYEQYF
NA	TRBJ1-1	NA	TRBV7-2	TGTGCCAGCAGCTTAGAGAGGAACACTGAAGCTTTCTTT	CASSLERNTEAFF
NA	TRBJ1-3	few	TRBV30	TGTGCCTGGAGTCCAGAAAGAAACACCATATATTTT	CAWSPERNTIYF
TRBD2	TRBJ2-2	medium-sized	TRBV6-1	TGTGCCAGCAGTGACCTTAGCGGGAGCTCCGGGGAGCTGTTTTTT	CASSDLSGSSGELFF
NA	TRBJ1-2	few	TRBV11-2	TGTGCCAGCAGCTTACCGGGGAGCTATGGCTACACCTTC	CASSLPGSYGYTF
TRBD2	TRBJ2-1	NA	TRBV5-1	TGCGCCAGCAGCTGGGGAGCGGGAGTATCATTTGGCAATGAGCAGTTCTTC	CASSWGAGVSFGNEQFF
NA	TRBJ2-3	few	TRBV2	TGTGCCAGCAGTGAAGGGGACAACACCTGCCTTTTT	CASSEGDNTCLF
TRBD2	TRBJ2-1	NA	TRBV29-1	TGCAGCGTTGAAGGACTAGCGGGCCATTACAATGAGCAGTTCTTC	CSVEGLAGHYNEQFF
NA	TRBJ1-5	NA	TRBV7-2	TGTGCCAGCAGCTTAACCACCGGGCAGGGAAAGGACGCCCAGCATTTT	CASSLTTGQGKDAQHF
TRBD2	TRBJ2-1	NA	TRBV10-2	TGCGCCAGCAGCCTAGTAGGGCTAGCGGCCTACAATGGGCAGTTCTTC	CASSLVGLAAYNGQFF
NA	TRBJ2-7	NA	TRBV7-9	TGTGCCAGCACCGGGACTGCACCTAACGAGCAGTACTTC	CASTGTAPNEQYF
TRBD1	TRBJ1-1	NA	TRBV11-2	TGTGCCAGCAGCTTAAAAGGGACAGGTGAAGCTTTCTTT	CASSLKGTGEAFF
TRBD2	TRBJ2-1	once	TRBV6-1	TGTGCCAGCAGCCGCCGACTAGCGGGGATAAATGAGCAGTTCTTC	CASSRRLAGINEQFF
NA	TRBJ2-2	NA	TRBV21-1	TGTGCCAGCAGCAAAGGGACAAGGACGAACACCGGGGAGCTGTTTTTT	CASSKGTRTNTGELFF